This T cell receptor (beta chain) was sequenced during a study of cytomegalovirus exposure and HLA in healthy donors. Study-level findings and limits: In vitro testing confirmed a few CMV-associated chains as specific for CMV antigens.

Assay used: immunoSEQ multiplex PCR; TCRdb lists only in-frame clones, some missing. This table has about 220,000 clones, about 83% appearing once. The CDR3 is made up of 14 amino acids. Trimming left V 5 bases short and J 5 bases short, with 13 bases between. Germline lookup yields CDR1 SGHTA and CDR2 FQGNSA. In the case of this clone: Its antigen is unidentified.

The specimen was PBMCs. The receptor was derived from a man between 18 and 29 years old in good health and CMV-seronegative. The genes are TRBV7-2 and TRBJ2-4; a possible D gene is TRBD2 (5 bases). As DNA, the CDR3 is TGTGCCAGCAGCATAACTAGTAGGGAAAACATTCAGTACTTC. Encoded protein: CASSITSRENIQYF.